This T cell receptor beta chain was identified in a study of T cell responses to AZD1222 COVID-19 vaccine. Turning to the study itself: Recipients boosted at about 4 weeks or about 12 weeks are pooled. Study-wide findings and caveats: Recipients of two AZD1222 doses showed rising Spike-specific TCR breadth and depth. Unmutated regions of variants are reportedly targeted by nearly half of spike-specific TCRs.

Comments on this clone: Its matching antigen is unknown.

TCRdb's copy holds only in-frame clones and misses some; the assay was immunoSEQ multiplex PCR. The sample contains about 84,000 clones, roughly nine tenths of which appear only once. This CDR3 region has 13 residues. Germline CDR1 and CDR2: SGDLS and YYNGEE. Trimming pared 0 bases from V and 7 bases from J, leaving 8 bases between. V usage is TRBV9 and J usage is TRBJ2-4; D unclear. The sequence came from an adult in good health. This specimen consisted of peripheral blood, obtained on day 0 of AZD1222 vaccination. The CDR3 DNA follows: TGTGCCAGCAGCGTAGATCTGGGGAACATTCAGTACTTC. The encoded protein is CASSVDLGNIQYF.